This TCR beta chain was obtained from a study of T cell repertoires in cytomegalovirus infection. Whole-study context: It was recently identified HLA-C-restricted and well-studied HLA-B-restricted CMV epitopes that the study used. Indicated by public TCR beta signatures were CMV infection and matching HLA type. Study-wide results and limits: HLA-C-restricted CMV-specific TCR beta clonotypes prevailed in the ex vivo response. The cumulative frequency of public TCR beta families identified carriers of CMV plus the relevant HLA.

TCRdb re-analysed the reads in MiXCR, keeping a single row per CDR3 protein. The data contain around 430,000 distinct CDR3 sequences, under 55% of them singletons. V lost 4 bases and J lost 2, with 9 bases in between. Germline assignment: CDR1 SEHNR and CDR2 FQNEAQ (reference sequence). The CDR3 loop spans 14 amino acids. As to this clonotype: Its specificity is unknown.

The rearrangement links TRBV7-9 to TRBJ1-5; D is unclear. The sample consisted of cultured PBMCs, taken from culture after CMV antigen stimulation. This receptor was taken from a human donor in good health (CMV status not recorded). Some clones in this sample may be carry-over from other donors' samples. This CDR3 reads CASSSSGRNQPQHF. For the CDR3, the DNA is TGTGCCAGCAGCTCTTCCGGGCGCAATCAGCCCCAGCATTTT.